Reported below is one TCR beta chain. There is no known antigen for this receptor. The library came from the immunoSEQ multiplex PCR assay. A mixture of 60 forward primers for TCR Vbeta segments and 13 reverse primers for TCR Jbeta segments was used in the multiplex PCR. Amplification of the CDR3 region of rearranged TCR beta genes was performed with a multiplex PCR assay on genomic DNA. On the Illumina HiSeq System, the amplified TCR beta libraries were sequenced as 87-base-pair reads. Per the authors' processing: In a later analysis, 80 million or so unique TCR beta chains were counted across the approximately 640 repertoires, and roughly 11 million of these chains were shared by at least two donors. Raw reads were error-corrected and collapsed into unique sequences by a nearest-neighbor algorithm in which closely related sequences were merged to remove PCR and sequencing errors. Alignment of CDR3 sequences to IMGT reference sequences was used to assign V, D and J gene segments. For a sequence to be retained, a match of at least six nucleotides to both a V gene segment and a J gene segment was required. A rearrangement was called productive if the CDR3 had no stop codons and remained in frame with V and J, and every other rearrangement was called non-productive. Following IMGT convention, CDR3 was defined as the stretch from the second conserved V-encoded cysteine to the conserved J-encoded phenylalanine. The earlier analysis of more than 450 of the donors excluded sequences that lacked an unambiguous match to a single V gene segment. An earlier analysis of just under 600 of the donors called V segments functional above 56.7% productive rearrangements and segregating when the between-donor standard deviation exceeded 5%. A statistical classification framework was built to diagnose cytomegalovirus status from the catalog of TCR beta chain sequences. In a later analysis, TCR nucleotide sequences were compared against IMGT/GENE-DB human TR gene sequences so that V and J genes could be assigned. Using the TCRdist pipeline, a later analysis assigned CDR3 sequences along with most-parsimonious VDJ recombination scenarios. In a later analysis, each TCR beta chain was defined by its CDR3 amino acid sequence together with its V-gene family, and reads lacking a unique V-gene family were excluded. A later analysis removed 500 to 600 highly shared, low-generation-probability nucleotide sequences to deal with suspected cross-contamination and a sequencing artifact. In a later analysis, a clonal expansion index was calculated for each public chain from normalized within-repertoire ranks of inferred template counts. In a later analysis, generation probabilities were computed with a VDJ recombination model fitted to out-of-frame rearrangements, and the resulting probabilities were checked against IGoR. In a later analysis, hypergeometric tests were used to score TCR-TCR, TCR-HLA and TCR-CMV co-occurrence, with a repertoire-size bias correction applied to TCR pairs. A later analysis estimated false discovery rates by permuting HLA or CMV assignments 20 times. In a later analysis, co-occurring TCRs were grouped using DBSCAN, with TCRdist sequence similarity added in when clustering inside HLA-allele-positive subsets. Repertoires with fewer than 30,000 or more than 120,000 public chains were left out of co-occurrence clustering, as were about five repertoires with anomalous nucleotide sharing. TCRdb took this table from immuneACCESS and kept in-frame rearrangements with V and J called. Such tables lack part of the clones; where checked against another copy, unresolved V genes explain under half of the gap, and the rest is unexplained. V and J calls and clone size are as listed in that table; D and trimming were resolved from the DNA. The sample table gives roughly 100,000 clones. About 0.59% of the sample rests with the top ten.

The cohort was made up of 650 to 700 healthy bone marrow donors. Cohort members were all nominally healthy when sampled, although unrecorded immune exposures were likely present. The donor was CMV seronegative and was included in the group of a few hundred seronegative cohort members. Each donor provided a peripheral blood sample, and peripheral blood mononuclear cells were used for TCR beta sequencing. The Qiagen DNeasy Blood Extraction Kit was used to extract genomic DNA from the blood cell samples. This specimen comes from a study of cytomegalovirus exposure and HLA in healthy donors (TCRdb year 2017). Study-wide context: An earlier analysis of roughly 500 of the donors reported 276 Gb of sequence data and roughly 110 million unique TCR beta sequences from 150 million to 200 million T cells. The aim of the study was to test whether cataloging public T cell receptors could identify signatures of past pathogen exposure. About 300 gigabases of sequencing data and 70 million to 85 million unique TCR sequences were included in an early release covering around 650 HLA-typed donors. To decide whether each TCR beta V gene segment behaved as functional or pseudogenic, an earlier analysis of some 570 of the donors relied on high-throughput TCR beta sequencing. To predict cytomegalovirus infection status, the study brought together high-throughput TCR immunosequencing, statistical association of individual TCRs with disease status, and machine learning. HLA typing covered class I and class II loci at four-digit resolution. Every repertoire in the discovery cohort had been generated on one and the same sequencing platform. Typing coverage differed by locus: A, B, C, DRB1 and DQB1 were typed in roughly 620-630 donors, DQA1 in 500 to 550, DPA1 in 606, and DPB1 in 472. Donor age, sex, ethnicity and CMV serostatus were compiled together with the repertoire data. About five DR-DQ haplotypes were treated as single units for association and clustering because of strong linkage in the cohort. The study profiled the T cell repertoires of under 700 subjects by immunosequencing and related them to cytomegalovirus serostatus. Of the 300 to 400 genotyped donors, 81% fell in the genetic ancestry cluster associated with self-reported Caucasian donors. Along with the approximately 600-subject first cohort, a separate validation cohort of over a hundred different subjects was used. A later genetic analysis used genome-wide SNP genotypes for about three fifths of the 666 donors, treating that subset as a discovery cohort. Rather than using new phenotypic data, the later analysis identified candidate immune exposures from TCR beta sequences and from how often those sequences occurred across donors. A later analysis re-examined previously published TCR beta repertoires from more than 550 donors and added high-resolution HLA genotyping to investigate patterns of TCR occurrence. Across approximately 420 genotyped donors of the cohort, an average of about 240,000 unique TCR beta nucleotide sequences per donor were sequenced, and approximately 19% of those sequences were non-productive.

Beyond this particular receptor, the publication reports: While some public TCRs were present in many individuals, most TCR sequences turned up only very rarely across donors. An association between a missense DCLRE1C variant and V-gene and J-gene trimming of TCR beta chains was found in a later genetic analysis and replicated in an independent cohort. Only TCR beta chains were sequenced in this cohort, and the absence of alpha or paired-chain data limited detectable features. In a later analysis, HLA-associated TCR beta chains showed more clonal expansion and lower generation probabilities than non-associated chains that were equally common. Three of the identified cytomegalovirus-associated TCR beta chains were confirmed in vitro to be specific for cytomegalovirus antigens. Because the 87-base-pair reads could not distinguish some IMGT-functional V segments, including TRBV6-2 and TRBV6-3, those segments were excluded. In an earlier analysis of approximately 590 of the donors, most TCR beta V segments appeared in productive rearrangements about 87% or about 30% of the time, broadly matching IMGT annotations. Compared with the approximately 670-donor mean, donors in an Asian-associated ancestry cluster had fewer N-insertions in productive TCRs, according to a later genetic analysis. A cluster of highly shared sequence variants was judged likely to represent a technical artifact of the sequencing pipeline. Linkage disequilibrium might explain the correlated functional status among segregating V segments, but an unknown experimental factor could not be ruled out. Several of the top co-occurrence clusters appeared to be linked to parvovirus B19, influenza, CMV and Epstein-Barr virus, according to a later analysis. A later analysis found that most CMV-associated TCR beta chains appeared HLA-restricted, with HLA associations seemingly driven largely by CMV exposure. A further reported finding was that TCR beta sequences accurately predicted the HLA-A and HLA-B alleles for most subjects in the first cohort. The authors suggested that the approach could potentially be generalized to other disease states and immunological phenotypes. The only immune exposure information available for the cohort was CMV serostatus. Sequencing depth was assumed to be roughly uniform across donors in the presence/absence analyses, though that assumption may not hold. According to a later analysis, TCR association rates differed among HLA loci, with DRB1 alleles showing the most associated TCRs and HLA-C alleles showing the fewest. In the study, about 150 TCR beta chains were listed as associated with cytomegalovirus. When HLA alleles, especially DR and DQ, strongly co-occurred, attributing TCR associations to individual alleles was difficult. In a later analysis, over 15,000 TCR beta sequences were associated with specific HLA alleles at a false discovery rate of 0.05. The classifier was reported to diagnose cytomegalovirus status with high specificity and sensitivity in both the original and validation cohorts. HLA typing was unavailable for some donors at each locus, so association tests used only the typed subset. Because counts were too low, around 18 rarely observed V segments, including chromosome 9 orphons, were left out of the earlier analysis of 587 of the donors.

The CDR1 and CDR2 encoded by the germline V gene (reference sequence) are MNHNY and SVGAGI. The cysteine opens and the phenylalanine closes a CDR3 of 16 amino acids. The CDR3 DNA has 48 bases and is translated from base 1. Trimming removed 4 bases from V and 6 bases from J, leaving 16 bases between the germline ends. The sample comprised PBMCs. The sequence links TRBV6-6 to TRBJ1-6; D gene: possibly TRBD1, on 5 matching bases. The sequence was collected from a man aged 50-59 years in good health and CMV-seronegative. CDR3 reads: CASSWVGGVLNSPLHF. The DNA is as follows: TGTGCCAGCAGTTGGGTTGGGGGGGTTCTTAATTCACCCCTCCACTTT.